One and the same sample provided the 7 T cell receptor beta chains below, sequenced in a study of blood T cell repertoires in COVID-19. The repertoire was sequenced with immunoSEQ multiplex PCR; TCRdb's copy has only in-frame clones and lacks some. The table shows under 250,000 clones, with approximately 80% occurring only once. Sample: peripheral blood. Source of these receptors: a man aged 40-49 years with acute or convalescent COVID-19.

The rearrangement links TRBV28 to TRBJ1-5, with D possibly TRBD1 on 6 matching bases. This CDR3 has 13 residues. Germline lookup yields CDR1 MDHEN and CDR2 SYDVKM. V lost 10 bases to trimming and J lost 7 bases, with 17 bases between them. CDR3: CATKLDRGQPQHF. In DNA, the CDR3 is TGTGCCACCAAGTTGGACAGAGGACAGCCCCAGCATTTT.

J is TRBJ2-3 and V is TRBV6-2 or TRBV6-3; 9 nucleotides align to TRBD1. CDR1 and CDR2 (germline): MNHEY, SVGEGT. This CDR3 comprises 15 residues. V shed 6 bases and J 6 bases; nucleotides not matched to a gene: 10. CDR3 nucleotide sequence: TGTGCCAGCAGCCGCGGGACAGGGAGTACCGATACGCAGTATTTT. It is translated as CASSRGTGSTDTQYF.

The genes are TRBV5-1 and TRBJ2-1; TRBD1 matches 8 bases. V was pared by 4 bases and J by 6 bases, with 6 bases of the junction left unmatched. CDR1 is SGHRS and CDR2 is YFSETQ in the germline V gene. There are 14 residues in the CDR3. CDR3 nucleotide sequence: TGCGCCAGCAGCCCCCAGGGGGCTGTCAATGAGCAGTTCTTC. Translation gives CASSPQGAVNEQFF.

V usage is TRBV29-1 and J usage is TRBJ1-1; 8 bases are a match to TRBD1. The trim removed 6 bases at V and 1 base at J, leaving 7 bases unmatched. This CDR3 comprises 14 residues. The germline V gene has CDR1 SQVTM and CDR2 ANQGSEA. CDR3 sequence (DNA): TGCAGCGTCCTTCAGGGGGCCGCGAACACTGAAGCTTTCTTT. Amino acid sequence: CSVLQGAANTEAFF.

The rearrangement uses TRBV5-1 and TRBJ2-7; D call uncertain. In germline, CDR1 is SGHRS, CDR2 YFSETQ. There are 15 residues in the CDR3. Trimming took off 0 bases at V and 0 bases at J, with 10 bases between the two ends. CDR3 sequence (DNA): TGCGCCAGCAGCTTGGATCCACCGAGCTCCTACGAGCAGTACTTC. It is translated as CASSLDPPSSYEQYF. The full variable domain, rest sourced from reference TRBV5-1 and TRBJ2-7, is KAGVTQTPRYLIKTRGQQVTLSCSPISGHRSVSWYQQTPGQGLQFLFEYFSETQRNKGNFPGRFSGRQFSNSRSEMNVSTLELGDSALYLCASSLDPPSSYEQYFGPGTRLTVT.

The chain carries TRBV6-6 and TRBJ2-7; 7 nucleotides line up with TRBD1. The V gene's germline CDR1 is MNHNY and CDR2 SVGAGI (reference sequence). The CDR3 is 16 amino acids. V gave up 5 bases and J gave up 3 bases; unmatched junction bases: 13. CDR3 bases: TGTGCCAGCAGTGCCACCACGGGACAGTACTTCTACGAGCAGTACTTC. It is translated as CASSATTGQYFYEQYF.

J is TRBJ1-2 and V is TRBV5-1, with D unresolved. With 0 bases removed from V and 4 bases from J, the gap between germline ends came to 4 bases. The germline CDR1 and CDR2 sequences are SGHRS and YFSETQ. This CDR3 has 12 amino acids. The CDR3 region is CASSLGLYGYTF. CDR3 nucleotide sequence: TGCGCCAGCAGCTTGGGACTCTATGGCTACACCTTC.